Below are 20 T cell receptor beta chains sequenced from a single sample in a study of regulatory T cells in long-lasting Graves disease. Sequencing libraries for TCR beta were prepared with iRepertoire HTBI primers and Arm-PCR of CDR3 regions. TCRdb reanalysed the multiplex PCR reads using MiXCR and keeps one entry per CDR3 protein. This table holds 300,000 to 500,000 distinct CDR3 sequences, 20% found once. Noted time point: persistent/refractory GD, antithyroid drugs over 5 years with positive TRAb. With RNA extracted from PBMCs as input, the TCR library was made. The material sequenced was peripheral blood mononuclear cells (PBMCs), taken when the disease was refractory, from a patient treated with antithyroid drugs. These receptors all stem from a female donor with Graves disease.

This chain connects TRBV30 to TRBJ1-1; the D is unclear. V was cut by 1 base and J by 5 bases, with 8 bases left in between. This CDR3 spans 12 amino acids. CDR1 is GTSNPN, CDR2 SVGIG, per germline (reference sequence). The CDR3 sequence: CAWSEGLTEAFF. Written as DNA, the CDR3 is TGTGCCTGGAGTGAAGGGCTGACTGAAGCTTTCTTT.

This clonotype was observed a handful of times. This chain links TRBV20-1 with TRBJ1-5; D ambiguous. CDR1 is DFQATT, CDR2 SNEGSKA, per germline (reference sequence). Trimming left V 3 bases short and J 7 bases short, with 10 bases between. The CDR3 length is 12 residues. Here the CDR3 DNA reads TGCAGTGCTAGGGAGGGTCACCAGCCCCAGCATTTT. Translation: CSAREGHQPQHF.

This chain connects TRBV6-2 or TRBV6-3 to TRBJ1-5; 7 positions match TRBD1. The J segment lost 7 bases and the V segment lost 6 bases, leaving 12 bases of the junction unmatched. Germline V CDR1 and CDR2: MNHEY, SVGEGT. CDR3 length: 15 residues. CDR3 DNA: TGTGCCAGCAGCCCTACGACAGGGCACGACCAGCCCCAGCATTTT. As protein: CASSPTTGHDQPQHF.

The rearrangement links TRBV27 to TRBJ2-1; the match to TRBD2 covers 11 bases. CDR1 MNHEY and CDR2 SMNVEV come from the germline V gene (reference sequence). After removal of 7 bases from V and 3 bases from J, the junction contained 5 bases not matched to a gene. This CDR3 has 15 residues. Here the CDR3 reads CASTPGTSGYNEQFF. CDR3 nucleotide sequence: TGTGCCAGCACCCCCGGGACTAGCGGCTACAATGAGCAGTTCTTC.

V usage is TRBV5-4 and J usage is TRBJ1-2; possibly TRBD1 for D (5 bases). The V gene's germline CDR1 is SGHNT and CDR2 YYREEE (reference sequence). The ends were cut back, 5 bases at V and 2 bases at J, with 19 bases in the middle. CDR3 length: 16 amino acids. The CDR3 DNA reads TGTGCCAGCAGACTGTGGGGCGCGCCTGGGAACTATGGCTACACCTTC. Its translation: CASRLWGAPGNYGYTF.

The sample holds a few counts of this clonotype. The chain is built from TRBV3-1 and TRBJ1-6, with D possibly matching TRBD1 (5 bases). The CDR3 has 14 amino acids. CDR1 and CDR2 (germline): LGHDT, YNNKEL (reference sequence). Trimming removed 4 bases from V and 10 bases from J, with 14 bases in between. As DNA, the CDR3 is TGTGCCAGCAGCCGCTACGACAGTAGCTCACCCCTCCACTTT. Translating gives CASSRYDSSSPLHF. Combining the CDR3 with reference TRBV3-1 and TRBJ1-6 gives the whole variable domain DTAVSQTPKYLVTQMGNDKSIKCEQNLGHDTMYWYKQDSKKFLKIMFSYNNKELIINETVPNRFSPKSPDKAHLNLHINSLELGDSAVYFCASSRYDSSSPLHFGNGTRLTVT.

This clonotype was seen many times. V is TRBV30 and J is TRBJ1-2; D gene ambiguous. From germline, CDR1 is GTSNPN and CDR2 SVGIG (reference sequence). The CDR3 covers 12 residues. V lost 2 bases and J lost 8, with 12 bases in between. The DNA of the CDR3 is TGTGCCTGGAGTTCGGAGGGAGGCGGCTACACCTTC. Translating gives CAWSSEGGGYTF.

This clonotype was observed a few times. The V and J genes are TRBV27 and TRBJ2-7; tentatively, D is TRBD1 or TRBD2 (5 bases each). Germline V CDR1 and CDR2: MNHEY, SMNVEV (reference sequence). This CDR3 region has 13 residues. V shed 5 bases and J shed 2 bases, with 10 bases lying between them. The CDR3 protein is CASSVGGAYEQYF. DNA of the CDR3: TGTGCCAGCAGTGTTGGGGGAGCCTACGAGCAGTACTTC.

This clonotype has ten or more counts. The chain has TRBV7-2 and TRBJ2-7; D gene unclear. Trimming removed 1 base at V and 1 base at J, with 11 bases between. Germline CDR1 reads SGHTA; CDR2 reads FQGNSA. This CDR3 is built from 15 residues. The chain's CDR3 is CASSLVSEQSYEQYF. The CDR3 DNA follows: TGTGCCAGCAGCTTAGTGAGTGAACAGTCCTACGAGCAGTACTTC.

The V and J genes are TRBV5-6 and TRBJ2-7; D is possibly TRBD2 (6 bases). Germline V gene sequence: CDR1 SGHDT, CDR2 YYEEEE. V gave up 5 bases and J gave up 2 bases, with 23 bases separating them. The CDR3 runs to 17 residues. CDR3 sequence reads: CASSSVLMGLKPYEQYF. The DNA for the CDR3 is TGTGCCAGCAGTTCCGTTCTTATGGGACTGAAGCCCTACGAGCAGTACTTC.

As for this clonotype: One end of the junction varies from germline; a read error may be responsible. The rearrangement joins TRBV28 to TRBJ1-4; D might be TRBD1 (5 bases). The CDR3 runs 14 residues. CDR1 is MDHEN and CDR2 is SYDVKM in the germline V gene. CDR3 loop: CASSSGTVNEKLLF. The CDR3 region has the DNA TGTGCCAGCAGTTCAGGGACGGTTAATGAAAAACTGCTTTTT.

This rearrangement joins TRBV24-1 to TRBJ2-4, with 7 bases identical to TRBD1. The length of the CDR3 is 14 residues. Germline CDR1 KGHDR, CDR2 SFDVKD. Trimming removed 4 bases from V and 15 bases from J; junction bases left unmatched: 14. As DNA, the CDR3 is TGTGCCACCAGTGACTCCGGGACAGAGGGACGCCGGTACTTC. This translates into CATSDSGTEGRRYF.

There are many counts of this clonotype. The V gene is TRBV28, the J gene TRBJ1-2; TRBD1 matches 8 bases. The CDR3 extends over 14 amino acids. Losses at the gene ends were 7 bases for V and 4 bases for J; bases not matched to a gene: 8. Germline V gene lookup returns CDR1 MDHEN and CDR2 SYDVKM. CDR3 in amino acids: CASTSAQGGYGYTF. CDR3 coding DNA: TGTGCCAGCACAAGTGCACAGGGGGGCTATGGCTACACCTTC.

V and J are TRBV6-2 or TRBV6-3 and TRBJ2-5, with unresolved D. Germline V gene sequence: CDR1 MNHEY, CDR2 SVGEGT. This CDR3 contains 14 residues. V lost 3 bases to trimming and J lost 6 bases, with 14 bases between them. The CDR3 here is CASSYRQAVQTQYF. As DNA, the CDR3 is TGTGCCAGCAGTTATAGGCAGGCTGTACAGACCCAGTACTTC.

This clonotype was seen only a few times. The chain links TRBV5-1 to TRBJ2-7, with D tentatively TRBD2 (6 bases). V gave up 0 bases and J gave up 0 bases, with 7 bases separating them. CDR3 length: 14 amino acids. CDR1 and CDR2 (germline): SGHRS, YFSETQ. The CDR3 here is CASSLVADSYEQYF. The CDR3 DNA is TGCGCCAGCAGCTTGGTAGCGGACTCCTACGAGCAGTACTTC.

The rearrangement joins TRBV2 to TRBJ2-7, with 8 bases that match TRBD2. V gave up 6 bases and J gave up 3 bases; unmatched junction bases: 1. CDR3 length equals 12 residues. Germline CDR1 is SNHLY and CDR2 is FYNNEI. CDR3 sequence (DNA): TGTGCCAGCAGGGGGACTAGCTACGAGCAGTACTTC. This sequence encodes CASRGTSYEQYF. The variable domain in full, with the rest retrieved from reference TRBV2 and TRBJ2-7, is EPEVTQTPSHQVTQMGQEVILRCVPISNHLYFYWYRQILGQKVEFLVSFYNNEISEKSEIFDDQFSVERPDGSNFTLKIRSTKLEDSAMYFCASRGTSYEQYFGPGTRLTVT.

This clonotype was seen a handful of times. The CDR3, as DNA: TGTGCCAGCAGCCCTAGTTGGGGGAAGGGCAATCAGCCCCAGCATTTT. This gives the protein CASSPSWGKGNQPQHF. This chain uses TRBV7-6 with TRBJ1-5; possibly TRBD1 for D (5 bases). The CDR3 is made up of 16 amino acids. Looked up from germline, CDR1 is SGHVS and CDR2 is FNYEAQ. V was shortened by 5 bases and J by 2 bases, with 16 bases between the two germline ends. Full variable domain (outside the CDR3, taken from reference TRBV7-6 and TRBJ1-5): GAGVSQSPRYKVTKRGQDVALRCDPISGHVSLYWYRQALGQGPEFLTYFNYEAQQDKSGLPNDRFSAERPEGSISTLTIQRTEQRDSAMYRCASSPSWGKGNQPQHFGDGTRLSIL.

As to this clonotype: This may come from a read error, since a much larger clone is one base off. This chain connects TRBV12-3 or TRBV12-4 to TRBJ2-4; D unresolved. The CDR3 has 14 residues. V dropped 5 bases and J dropped 1 base, with 9 bases sitting between them. As DNA, the CDR3 is TGTGCCAGCAGTCCTTATAGGGCCAAAAACATTCAGTACTTC. Translating gives CASSPYRAKNIQYF.

A single count supports this clonotype. This chain uses TRBV7-9 with TRBJ1-2, with D possibly TRBD1 on 6 matching bases. The CDR3 contains 15 residues. Deletions cut 5 bases from V and 4 bases from J, with 17 bases between. The germline V gene encodes CDR1 SEHNR and CDR2 FQNEAQ (reference sequence). DNA of the CDR3: TGTGCCAGCAGCACAACCTCAGGGGTTGGCTATGGCTACACCTTC. The encoded protein is CASSTTSGVGYGYTF.

This clonotype was recorded a few times. The V gene is TRBV29-1, the J gene TRBJ2-2, with D perhaps matching TRBD2 (6 bases). This CDR3 contains 13 residues. V lost 6 bases and J lost 1, with 9 bases in between. Germline CDR1 SQVTM, CDR2 ANQGSEA. CDR3 sequence (DNA): TGCAGCGTGGAGACTAGGAACACCGGGGAGCTGTTTTTT. It specifies CSVETRNTGELFF.